Listed below are T cell receptor beta chains from one sample, sequenced in a study of beta chain features in type 1 diabetes. Sequencing was performed with immunoSEQ multiplex PCR; in TCRdb, only in-frame clones are kept and a portion is missing. The sample shows some 63,000 clones, almost 50% of them seen only once. The sample consisted of central memory CD4+ T cells from blood. The source of these receptors is a man aged 30 to 39 with type 1 diabetes. Each CDR3 is given with its conserved first and last residue. The D gene is left open where the match is weak. Some rows have no size entry. The others give once, few or many, or a class for an expanded clone.

d_call	cdr3_length	j_call	clone_size	v_call	cdr3_nt	cdr3_aa
-	13	TRBJ2-7	-	TRBV4-1	TGCGCCAGCAGCCAAGATTACGAACTCGAGCAGTACTTC	CASSQDYELEQYF
-	13	TRBJ1-2	once	TRBV25-1	TGTGCCAGCACAGCGGAGGGCAACCTTGGCTACACCTTC	CASTAEGNLGYTF
TRBD1	15	TRBJ1-1	few	TRBV19	TGTGCCAGTAGAAGAGAGGGGGCGATGAACACTGAAGCTTTCTTT	CASRREGAMNTEAFF
TRBD1	15	TRBJ2-2	few	TRBV18	TGTGCCAGCTCACCTACAGGGGGCCGTATCGGGGAGCTGTTTTTT	CASSPTGGRIGELFF
-	15	TRBJ2-7	-	TRBV6-1	TGTGCCAGCAGTGAAATGTGGGAGCCTTCCTACGAGCAGTACTTC	CASSEMWEPSYEQYF
TRBD1	15	TRBJ1-2	-	TRBV29-1	TGCAGCGTTCCCGCCGGGACAGGGGAGGTCTCTGGCTACACCTTC	CSVPAGTGEVSGYTF
-	15	TRBJ1-3	-	TRBV7-2	TGTGCCAGCAGCTACGGACTGTCGGCCGGAAACACCATATATTTT	CASSYGLSAGNTIYF
-	15	TRBJ2-7	-	TRBV7-2	TGTGCCAGCAGACGAACTAGAGATGCGGCCTACGAGCAGTACTTC	CASRRTRDAAYEQYF
-	15	TRBJ1-3	-	TRBV6-5	TGTGCCAGCAGTTACGCACAGGGAAGTGGAAACACCATATATTTT	CASSYAQGSGNTIYF
-	15	TRBJ1-1	-	TRBV7-9	TGTGCCAGCAGCTTGCGCACAGCTATCAACACTGAAGCTTTCTTT	CASSLRTAINTEAFF
-	13	TRBJ2-5	-	TRBV11-2	TGTGCCAGCAGCTTAGTCCCCCGGGAGACCCAGTACTTC	CASSLVPRETQYF
TRBD2	16	TRBJ2-2	-	TRBV7-8	TGTGCCAGCACCTTAATAGCGGGAGTACACACCGGGGAGCTGTTTTTT	CASTLIAGVHTGELFF
-	13	TRBJ1-5	few	TRBV2	TGTGCCAGCAGTACACAGGGAACTCAGCCCCAGCATTTT	CASSTQGTQPQHF
TRBD2	14	TRBJ2-7	-	TRBV6-5	TGTGCCAGCAGTACCGGGACTAGCGGGAGGCAGCAGTACTTC	CASSTGTSGRQQYF
-	11	TRBJ2-1	few	TRBV4-2	TGTGCCAGCAGCCTAGACAATGAGCAGTTCTTC	CASSLDNEQFF
TRBD2	17	TRBJ2-6	-	TRBV10-2	TGCGCCAGCAGGGGGACTAGCGGGAGCCCTGGGGCCAACGTCCTGACTTTC	CASRGTSGSPGANVLTF
TRBD2	20	TRBJ2-7	-	TRBV5-1	TGCGCCAGCAGCTTGGCCGAGGGGCGGGAGGCACCTTCGTGGTCCTACGAGCAGTACTTC	CASSLAEGREAPSWSYEQYF
-	13	TRBJ2-1	-	TRBV6-6	TGTGCCAGCAGTTTCCGGGATTACAATGAGCAGTTCTTC	CASSFRDYNEQFF
-	15	TRBJ1-5	-	TRBV19	TGTGCCAGTAGTAGGGGCGGGGTTTTCAATCAGCCCCAGCATTTT	CASSRGGVFNQPQHF
TRBD2	19	TRBJ2-1	-	TRBV30	TGTGCCTGGAGACGACTGAGGAGCGGGGGGGCCGGGTACTACAATGAGCAGTTCTTC	CAWRRLRSGGAGYYNEQFF
-	17	TRBJ2-5	-	TRBV5-1	TGCGCCAGCAGCCAGTACGGGGATGAGCTGGGGGCAGAGACCCAGTACTTC	CASSQYGDELGAETQYF
TRBD2	14	TRBJ2-7	-	TRBV5-1	TGCGCCAGCAGCCCGGGACTAGCCAACTACGAGCAGTACTTC	CASSPGLANYEQYF
-	15	TRBJ2-1	few	TRBV10-3	TGTGCCATCAAACTAGACAGGCAGGTCTACAATGAGCAGTTCTTC	CAIKLDRQVYNEQFF
-	12	TRBJ2-1	-	TRBV19	TGTGCCAGTAGTACCACAGACAATGAGCAGTTCTTC	CASSTTDNEQFF
TRBD2	12	TRBJ2-1	-	TRBV29-1	TGCAGTGGACTAGCGGGGTACAATGAGCAGTTCTTC	CSGLAGYNEQFF
-	12	TRBJ2-1	-	TRBV27	TGTGCCAGCAAAGGGGCTTACAATGAGCAGTTCTTC	CASKGAYNEQFF
TRBD1	17	TRBJ2-2	few	TRBV7-9	TGTGCCAGCAGCTTTAGGGACAGGGACTGGAACACCGGGGAGCTGTTTTTT	CASSFRDRDWNTGELFF
-	14	TRBJ1-6	once	TRBV6-6	TGTGCCAGCAGTTTCGAACAGCTAAATTCACCCCTCCACTTT	CASSFEQLNSPLHF
-	18	TRBJ2-6	few	TRBV21-1	TGTGCCAGCAGCAAAGCGAGGCGCCAGGGGCCAGGGGCCAACGTCCTGACTTTC	CASSKARRQGPGANVLTF
-	18	TRBJ2-1	-	TRBV11-2	TGCGCCAGCAGCTCGAAACGCCGACTCGAAGCCTCCTACAATGAGCAGTTCTTC	CASSSKRRLEASYNEQFF